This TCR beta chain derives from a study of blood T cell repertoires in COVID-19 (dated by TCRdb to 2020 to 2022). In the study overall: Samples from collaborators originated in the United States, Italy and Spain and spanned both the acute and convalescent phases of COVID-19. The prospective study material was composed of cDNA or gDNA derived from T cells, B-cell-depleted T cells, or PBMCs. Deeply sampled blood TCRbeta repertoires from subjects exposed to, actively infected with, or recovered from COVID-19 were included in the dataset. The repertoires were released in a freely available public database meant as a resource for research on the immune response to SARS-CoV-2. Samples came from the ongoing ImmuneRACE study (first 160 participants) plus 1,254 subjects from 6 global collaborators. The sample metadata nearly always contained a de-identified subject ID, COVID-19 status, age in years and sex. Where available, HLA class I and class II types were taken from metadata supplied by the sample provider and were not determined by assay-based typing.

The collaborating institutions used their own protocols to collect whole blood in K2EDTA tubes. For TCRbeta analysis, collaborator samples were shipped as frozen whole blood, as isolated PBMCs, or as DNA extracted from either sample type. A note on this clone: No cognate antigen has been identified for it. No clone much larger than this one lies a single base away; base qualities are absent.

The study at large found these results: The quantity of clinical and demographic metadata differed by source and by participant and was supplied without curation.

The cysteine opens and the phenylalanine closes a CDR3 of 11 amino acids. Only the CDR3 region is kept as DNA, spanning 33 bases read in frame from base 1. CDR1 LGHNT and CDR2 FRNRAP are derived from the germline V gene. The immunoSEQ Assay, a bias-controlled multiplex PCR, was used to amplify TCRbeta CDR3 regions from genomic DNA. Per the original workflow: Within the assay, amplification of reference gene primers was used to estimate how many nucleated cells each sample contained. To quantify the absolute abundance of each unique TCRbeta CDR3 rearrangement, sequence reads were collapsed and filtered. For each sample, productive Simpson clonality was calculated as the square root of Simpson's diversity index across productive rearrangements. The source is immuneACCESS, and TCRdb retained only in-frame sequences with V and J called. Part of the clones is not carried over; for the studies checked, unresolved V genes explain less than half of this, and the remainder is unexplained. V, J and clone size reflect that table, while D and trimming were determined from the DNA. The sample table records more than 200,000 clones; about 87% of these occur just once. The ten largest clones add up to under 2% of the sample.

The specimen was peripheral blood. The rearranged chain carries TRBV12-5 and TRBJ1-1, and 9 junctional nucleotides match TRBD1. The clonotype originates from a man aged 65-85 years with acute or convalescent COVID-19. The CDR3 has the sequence CAVQGATEAFF. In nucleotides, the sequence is TGTGCCGTACAGGGGGCCACTGAAGCTTTCTTT.